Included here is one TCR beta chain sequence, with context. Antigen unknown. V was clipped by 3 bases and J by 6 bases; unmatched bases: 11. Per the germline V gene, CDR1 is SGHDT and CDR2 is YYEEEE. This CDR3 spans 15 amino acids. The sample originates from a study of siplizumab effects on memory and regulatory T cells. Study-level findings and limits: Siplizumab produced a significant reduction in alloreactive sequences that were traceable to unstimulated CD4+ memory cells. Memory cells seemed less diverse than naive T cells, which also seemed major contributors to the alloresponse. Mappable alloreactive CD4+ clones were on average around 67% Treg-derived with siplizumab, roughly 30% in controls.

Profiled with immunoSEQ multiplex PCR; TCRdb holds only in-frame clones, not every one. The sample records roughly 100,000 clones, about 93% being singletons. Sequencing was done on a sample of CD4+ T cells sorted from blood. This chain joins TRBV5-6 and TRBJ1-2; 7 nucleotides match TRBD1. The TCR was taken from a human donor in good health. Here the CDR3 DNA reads TGTGCCAGCAGCTCTCTCTCCGACAGGGAAGATGGCTACACCTTC. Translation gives CASSSLSDREDGYTF.